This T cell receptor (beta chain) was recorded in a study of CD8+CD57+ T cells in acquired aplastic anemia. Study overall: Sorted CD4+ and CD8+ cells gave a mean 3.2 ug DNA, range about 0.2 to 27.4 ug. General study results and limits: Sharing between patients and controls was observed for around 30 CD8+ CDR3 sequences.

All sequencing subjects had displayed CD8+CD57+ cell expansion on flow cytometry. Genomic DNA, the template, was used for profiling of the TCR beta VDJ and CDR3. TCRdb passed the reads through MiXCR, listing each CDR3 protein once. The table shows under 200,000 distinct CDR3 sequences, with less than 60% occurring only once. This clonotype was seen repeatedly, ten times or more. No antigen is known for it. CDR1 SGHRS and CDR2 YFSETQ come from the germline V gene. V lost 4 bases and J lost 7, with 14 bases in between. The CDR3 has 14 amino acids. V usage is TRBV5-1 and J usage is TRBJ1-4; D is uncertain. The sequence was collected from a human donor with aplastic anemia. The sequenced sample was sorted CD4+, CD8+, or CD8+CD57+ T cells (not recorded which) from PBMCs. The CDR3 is CASSKQSTREKLFF. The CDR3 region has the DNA TGCGCCAGCAGCAAACAGTCAACACGTGAAAAACTGTTTTTT. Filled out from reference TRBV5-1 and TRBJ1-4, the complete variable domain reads KAGVTQTPRYLIKTRGQQVTLSCSPISGHRSVSWYQQTPGQGLQFLFEYFSETQRNKGNFPGRFSGRQFSNSRSEMNVSTLELGDSALYLCASSKQSTREKLFFGSGTQLSVL.